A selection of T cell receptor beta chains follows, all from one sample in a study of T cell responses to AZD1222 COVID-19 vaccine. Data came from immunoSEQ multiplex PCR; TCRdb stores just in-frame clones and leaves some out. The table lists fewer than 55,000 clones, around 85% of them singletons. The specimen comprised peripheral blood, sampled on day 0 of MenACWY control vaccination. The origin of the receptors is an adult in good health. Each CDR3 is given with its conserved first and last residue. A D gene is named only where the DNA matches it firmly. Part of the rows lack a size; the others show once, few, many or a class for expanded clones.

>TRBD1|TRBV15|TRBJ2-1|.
TGTGCCACCAGCAGAGGGTTGGACAGGGGGCTCAATGAGCAGTTCTTC
CATSRGLDRGLNEQFF
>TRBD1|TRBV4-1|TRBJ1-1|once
TGCGCCAGCAGCCAGGAGGGACAGCTGGTGGCTTTCTTT
CASSQEGQLVAFF
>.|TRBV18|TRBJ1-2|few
TGTGCCAGCTCACCATTGGGTACGAGGGGCTATGGCTACACCTTC
CASSPLGTRGYGYTF
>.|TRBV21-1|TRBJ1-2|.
TGTGCCAGCAGCCCCCTCTGGTCCAGGGGGGATGGCTACACCTTC
CASSPLWSRGDGYTF
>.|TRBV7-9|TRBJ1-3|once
TGTGCCAGCAGCTTAGCTGGCGGAGGAAACACCATATATTTT
CASSLAGGGNTIYF
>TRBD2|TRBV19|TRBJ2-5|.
TGTGCCAGTAGTATGGGGACTAGCGGGAGGGAGACCCAGTACTTC
CASSMGTSGRETQYF
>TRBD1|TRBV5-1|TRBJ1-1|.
TGCGCCAGCACTTTGGATGACAGGGGAAACACTGAAGCTTTCTTT
CASTLDDRGNTEAFF
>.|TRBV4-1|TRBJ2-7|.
TGCGCCAGCAGCCAAGTCCCGGGAACGGGACGCGAGCAGTACTTC
CASSQVPGTGREQYF
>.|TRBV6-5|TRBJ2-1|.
TGTGCCAGCAGTTGTTTAGATGACGAGCAGTTCTTC
CASSCLDDEQFF
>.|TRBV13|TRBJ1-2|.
TGTGCCAGCAGCTTTAAGGCCACGGGGGTCTACACCTTC
CASSFKATGVYTF